This T cell receptor (beta chain) is from a study of T cells after yellow fever vaccination. Study-wide background: Where fractions had low cell numbers, libraries were prepared from them with the SMART-Seq v4 Ultra Low Input RNA kit. Study findings and constraints: Some clonotypes, a small share, were shared between CD4 and CD8 compartments.

This clonotype was found a few times. Its antigen is unidentified. The CDR3 has 15 amino acids. The V gene end was trimmed by 1 base and the J gene end by 7 bases; junction bases not matched to a gene: 7. CDR1 is SGHAT and CDR2 is FQNNGV in the germline V gene. TCRdb re-analysed the 5' RACE reads in MiXCR, keeping a single row per CDR3 protein. Of approximately 550,000 distinct CDR3 sequences listed, about 14% are singletons. The TCR sequence derives from a man under 40 who received the YFV17D yellow fever vaccine. V and J are TRBV11-2 and TRBJ1-5; TRBD1 matches 7 bases. The sample was PBMCs, taken on the day of the yellow fever booster vaccination. DNA of the CDR3: TGTGCCAGCAGCTTAGGAACAGGGGCCAAACAGCCCCAGCATTTT. Translation gives CASSLGTGAKQPQHF.